This T cell receptor beta chain was obtained from a study of regulatory T cells in long-lasting Graves disease (dated by TCRdb to the early 2020s). Context from the whole study: Newly diagnosed Graves' disease patients had taken antithyroid drugs for less than 3 months. The study was registered as a clinical trial and conducted in China. Peripheral blood TCR sequencing and RNA sequencing compared persistent Graves' disease patients with newly diagnosed Graves' disease patients. TCR sequencing covered 13 persistent and roughly 20 newly diagnosed Graves' disease patients, 33 samples in total.

This specimen's time point label, interpreted: newly diagnosed GD, antithyroid drugs for less than 3 months. For both TCR sequencing and RNA sequencing, RNA was extracted from PBMCs using TRIzol. The diagnosis of Graves' disease followed American Thyroid Association guidelines. Patients were recruited from an endocrinology department in Xi'an, China. Each patient gave approximately 10 milliliters of peripheral blood, collected in an EDTA anticoagulant tube. PBMCs were isolated by Ficoll Paque Plus density gradient separation without further T cell sorting. RNA quality was checked with an Agilent 2100 Bioanalyzer and agarose gel, and concentration with a NanoDrop 2000. CDR1 GTSNPN and CDR2 SVGIG were looked up in the germline V gene (reference sequence). Cut back by 4 bases and 4 bases, the V and J ends lie 11 bases apart. The CDR3, cysteine through phenylalanine, is 13 amino acids long. Only CDR3 DNA remains: 39 bases, in frame from the first base.

The library was built by means of multiplex PCR. These reads were obtained on an Illumina HiSeq 4000. CDR3 regions were amplified by Arm-PCR with iRepertoire HTBI primers to construct TCR beta libraries. Before sequencing, the PCR products underwent gel purification. The authors' pipeline ran thus. Across samples, 62 TRBV and approximately 15 TRBJ segments were identified and used for gene usage analysis of CDR3 amino acid clonotypes. COPE and FqMerger were used to merge filtered high-quality paired reads into contigs. BLAST was used to align contigs to IMGT TRBV, TRBD and TRBJ reference genes, and CDR3 was defined according to IMGT. Highly expanded clones were defined as clonotypes with a frequency above 0.1%. Shannon entropy served as the measure of repertoire diversity, while the Gini coefficient captured V-J evenness. A clonotype found in more than one individual was treated as public. The public reads were quality trimmed at Q25 with fastp and then assembled into clones with MiXCR by TCRdb, keeping productive beta chains. Identical CDR3 protein sequences are pooled into one entry, listed with their most common genes and DNA. The V and J calls come from TCRdb's annotation, not from the publication. The sample table shows about half a million distinct CDR3 sequences, and 12% are seen once. Roughly 9.3% of the sample rests with the top ten.

The study at large found these results: Peripheral blood alone was examined, since thyroid tissue, which constituted the primary lesion, could not be accessed. A larger number of public clonotypes was shared among persistent patients (approximately 3,000) than among newly diagnosed patients (about 990). Persistent Graves' disease patients showed lower TCR Shannon entropy and fewer highly expanded clones than newly diagnosed patients, suggesting clonal expansion. Only the TCR beta chain was sequenced and analyzed. Preferential use of TRBV28, TRBJ1-2 and TRBJ2-5 was observed in persistent disease, whereas TRBV20-1 and TRBJ2-1 were favored in newly diagnosed disease. The authors acknowledged the small sample size as a limitation that may reduce accuracy.

As to this clonotype: Its antigen remains undetermined. It has no much larger one-base neighbor in the sample; base qualities were not kept.

The same data also went into a second study, on T cells in Graves' hyperthyroidism and ophthalmopathy. As that second study puts it: Graves' hyperthyroidism was defined as stable when no progression to ophthalmopathy occurred over 18 months of follow-up. Hyperthyroidism patients were aged 18 to 65 years and newly diagnosed, with disease duration of less than 2 months. Exclusion was applied to patients with uncontrolled infections, other autoimmune diseases, pregnancy or lactation. Diagnoses were based on clinical symptoms, serum thyroxine and TRAb, thyroid ultrasound and orbital computed tomography. The TCR CDR3 was subjected to a first round of RT-PCR using the HTBI primer set and the Qiagen OneStep RT-PCR kit. Most expanded thyroid clonotypes (frequency above 0.001) were also detected in blood, suggesting blood repertoires may reflect thyroid immune responses. In cross-validation, a model built on a 13 V-J signature told ophthalmopathy apart from stable hyperthyroidism with 85% to 90% sensitivity and around 83% specificity, and in testing the same model reached 80%/75%. In validation, the model predicted progression to ophthalmopathy a median of about 6.5 months before onset, with roughly 70% sensitivity and roughly 77% specificity. To identify TCR V-J signatures that set the groups apart, the researchers used a discovery cohort of 100 patients, made up of under 45 with Graves' ophthalmopathy and about 60 with stable Graves' hyperthyroidism. Whether ophthalmopathy could be predicted prospectively was tested in an independent validation cohort made up of roughly 19 hyperthyroidism patients plus 17 patients who later progressed to ophthalmopathy. The 100 or so discovery patients were randomly split 7:3 into training and test sets. In addition, the study compared T-cell repertoires in thyroid tissue and in blood from roughly 6 Graves' hyperthyroidism patients. After sampling, hyperthyroidism patients received methimazole starting at 30 mg daily, and ophthalmopathy patients received high-dose intravenous methylprednisolone. Libraries were constructed in a second round of multiplex PCR, after which size selection and purification were performed. The libraries were sequenced on an Illumina HiSeq2000 using paired-end 100 bp reads. SOAPnuke was used to process the raw data, with reads discarded if the reads contained adapters or uncalled bases, had a mean Phred below 15, or lacked an exact constant-primer or identifier match. COPE v1.2.5 was used to merge high-quality paired reads, and clonotypes were defined as unique nucleotide sequences. MiTCR v1.1 was used to align the clonotypes against IMGT TRBV, TRBD and TRBJ reference segments. Analysis was restricted to V-J combinations with a frequency above 0.0001, which covered 98% to 99.2% of repertoires. The TCS score was defined as the ratio of F50 (clonal expansion) to E x V (chaos), calculated using BLOSUM62-based TCRdist between CDR3 peptides within each V-J. Welch's t-statistics and random forest reduced 500 to 550 V-J features to roughly 13, which were used in a naive Bayes classifier (R e1071). No statistical method was used to set the sample size in advance, and investigators knew the group allocation. According to the paper, TCR Vbeta CDR3 sequencing was carried out on more than 120 peripheral blood samples, which came from some 41 ophthalmopathy, under 85 hyperthyroidism and around 17 progressor patients.

This clonotype originated in a woman aged 25-40 years with Graves disease. Donor details come from another sample of the same person, matched by shared clones. Source: peripheral blood mononuclear cells (PBMCs), taken at new diagnosis, from a patient treated with antithyroid drugs. Rearrangement joined TRBV30 to TRBJ1-3; a weak D assignment points to TRBD1 (5 bases agree). The CDR3: CAWNRDAGNTIYF. In nucleotide form, the sequence is TGTGCCTGGAACCGGGACGCGGGAAACACCATATATTTT.